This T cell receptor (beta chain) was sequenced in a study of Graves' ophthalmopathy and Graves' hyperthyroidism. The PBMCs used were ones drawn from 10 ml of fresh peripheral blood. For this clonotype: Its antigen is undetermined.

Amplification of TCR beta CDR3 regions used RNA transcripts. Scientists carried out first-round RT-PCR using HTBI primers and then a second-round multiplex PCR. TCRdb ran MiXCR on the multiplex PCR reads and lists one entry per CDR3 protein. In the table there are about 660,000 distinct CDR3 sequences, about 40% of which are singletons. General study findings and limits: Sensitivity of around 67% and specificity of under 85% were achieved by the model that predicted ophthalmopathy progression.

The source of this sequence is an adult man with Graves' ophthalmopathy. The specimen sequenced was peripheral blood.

The CDR3 sequence is CASSHRQSNQPQHF. In nucleotides, the CDR3 is TGTGCCAGCAGCCACCGACAAAGCAATCAGCCCCAGCATTTT. This chain joins TRBV3-1 and TRBJ1-5; D is undetermined. The V gene's germline CDR1 is LGHDT and CDR2 YNNKEL (reference sequence). V dropped 3 bases and J dropped 1 base, with 7 bases sitting between them. CDR3 length equals 14 residues.